Below, 18 T cell receptor beta chains from the same sample are listed, as sequenced in a study of blood T cell repertoires in COVID-19. Clones were sequenced by immunoSEQ multiplex PCR, and TCRdb holds only the in-frame ones, with some missing. The repertoire holds 140,000 to 150,000 clones, with over 65% as singletons. Sequenced material: PBMCs or T cells enriched from blood (not recorded which). These receptors were obtained from a woman between 45 and 65 years old who had recovered from COVID-19.

V is TRBV24-1 and J is TRBJ2-7; 9 nucleotides line up with TRBD2. CDR1 KGHDR and CDR2 SFDVKD come from the germline V gene. Losses at the gene ends were 4 bases for V and 1 base for J; bases not matched to a gene: 7. CDR3 size: 16 residues. This chain's CDR3 is CATSDPTTSGSYEQYF. CDR3 nucleotides: TGTGCCACCAGTGACCCAACGACTAGCGGTTCCTACGAGCAGTACTTC.

This chain links TRBV19 with TRBJ1-1; no clear D. Trimming pared 4 bases from V and 1 base from J, leaving 7 bases between. Germline CDR1 LNHDA, CDR2 SQIVND (reference sequence). The CDR3 spans 13 residues. The CDR3 bases are TGTGCCAGTAGTAGAGCGGAGAACACTGAAGCTTTCTTT. This codes for CASSRAENTEAFF.

This clone has ten or more counts. The V call is TRBV27, the J call TRBJ2-1; 10 bases agree with TRBD1. Germline CDR1 MNHEY, CDR2 SMNVEV (reference sequence). Trimming cost V 6 bases and J 4 bases; bases outside gene matches: 6. The length of the CDR3 is 15 residues. Written as DNA, the CDR3 is TGTGCCAGCAGGCCGACAGGGGGCAGGTACAATGAGCAGTTCTTC. Translation gives CASRPTGGRYNEQFF.

The V gene is TRBV10-1, the J gene TRBJ1-1, with a weak D call TRBD1 (6 bases). The CDR3 runs to 15 residues. Trimming shortened V by 2 bases and J by 6 bases, and 16 bases separated the two germline ends. The germline gives CDR1 WNHNN, CDR2 SYGVQD (reference sequence). DNA of the CDR3: TGCGCCAGCAGTGAGAATGCCCAGGGGAGGGCTGAAGCTTTCTTT. As protein: CASSENAQGRAEAFF.

In its sample, this clone was seen once. This chain connects TRBV10-1 to TRBJ1-6; D not certain. This CDR3 spans 12 amino acids. Deletions cut 3 bases from V and 7 bases from J, with 4 bases between. CDR1 and CDR2 (germline): WNHNN, SYGVQD (reference sequence). DNA of the CDR3: TGCGCCAGCAGTGAAGCGAATTCACCCCTCCACTTT. This translates into CASSEANSPLHF.

This chain joins TRBV5-5 and TRBJ1-3, with D perhaps matching TRBD1 (6 bases). This CDR3 has 18 amino acids. V lost 5 bases, J lost 0 bases, and 21 bases lay in between. Germline CDR1 is SGHKS and CDR2 is YYEKEE (reference sequence). DNA of the CDR3: TGTGCCAGCAGTGGTAGGACAGCCGACCTTGACTCTGGAAACACCATATATTTT. It yields the protein CASSGRTADLDSGNTIYF.

The chain uses TRBV5-6 and TRBJ2-1; 10 nucleotides agree with TRBD2. Germline V lookup: CDR1 SGHDT, CDR2 YYEEEE. CDR3 size: 15 residues. The trim removed 1 base at V and 7 bases at J, leaving 5 bases unmatched. The CDR3 is CASSLTSGGANEQFF. The CDR3 nucleotides read TGTGCCAGCAGCTTGACCAGCGGGGGGGCTAATGAGCAGTTCTTC. The full variable domain, rest sourced from reference TRBV5-6 and TRBJ2-1, is DAGVTQSPTHLIKTRGQQVTLRCSPKSGHDTVSWYQQALGQGPQFIFQYYEEEERQRGNFPDRFSGHQFPNYSSELNVNALLLGDSALYLCASSLTSGGANEQFFGPGTRLTVL.

Turning to this clone: Other DNA sequences in this sample translate to the same CDR3. V and J are TRBV6-5 and TRBJ1-3, with 9 bases aligning to TRBD1. The J segment lost 4 bases and the V segment lost 6 bases, leaving 4 bases of the junction unmatched. Germline V lookup: CDR1 MNHEY, CDR2 SVGAGI. The CDR3 loop spans 14 amino acids. The CDR3 DNA follows: TGTGCCAGCAGCAGGACAGGGGCGGGAAACACCATATATTTT. Amino acid sequence: CASSRTGAGNTIYF.

The chain employs TRBV5-1 and TRBJ2-7; no firm D call. CDR1 is SGHRS, CDR2 YFSETQ, per germline. The CDR3 is made up of 16 amino acids. Trimming left V 0 bases short and J 3 bases short, with 16 bases between. CDR3: CASSLEADRLGYEQYF. The CDR3 DNA follows: TGCGCCAGCAGCTTGGAGGCGGATCGATTGGGCTACGAGCAGTACTTC.

The rearrangement uses TRBV5-1 and TRBJ1-1, with D possibly TRBD1 on 5 matching bases. Trimming left V 0 bases short and J 7 bases short, with 7 bases between. Germline CDR1 reads SGHRS; CDR2 reads YFSETQ. The CDR3 totals 12 residues. This chain's CDR3 is CASSLAQGEAFF. CDR3 DNA sequence: TGCGCCAGCAGCTTGGCCCAGGGTGAAGCTTTCTTT.

The rearrangement links TRBV3-1 (or the pseudogene TRBV3-2) to TRBJ1-6, with D possibly matching TRBD1 (5 bases). Between the trimmed V and J ends, which lost 1 base and 4 bases, there was a span of 8 bases. CDR1 and CDR2 from the germline V gene are LGHDT and YNNKEL (reference sequence). The CDR3 has 15 residues. This chain's CDR3 is CASSQVPGYNSPLHF. In DNA form, the CDR3 reads TGTGCCAGCAGCCAAGTTCCAGGGTATAATTCACCCCTCCACTTT.

The chain combines TRBV28 with TRBJ1-1; a weak D match, TRBD1 (5 bases). The germline V and J ends were trimmed by 7 bases and 3 bases, with 15 bases remaining between them. Germline V gene lookup returns CDR1 MDHEN and CDR2 SYDVKM. The CDR3 has 14 residues. CDR3 sequence: CASIQAGMHTEAFF. The CDR3 DNA sequence: TGTGCCAGCATCCAGGCAGGGATGCACACTGAAGCTTTCTTT.

V and J are TRBV27 and TRBJ2-7, with D unresolved. In germline, CDR1 is MNHEY, CDR2 SMNVEV (reference sequence). V was clipped by 1 base and J by 3 bases, with 13 bases between them. The CDR3 runs to 15 residues. CDR3 nucleotide sequence: TGTGCCAGCAGTTTATTTTCATACACGAACTACGAGCAGTACTTC. It specifies CASSLFSYTNYEQYF.

The chain joins TRBV7-2 to TRBJ2-3, with 8 bases that match TRBD2. With V trimmed by 5 bases and J by 7 bases, 14 bases remained unmatched. Germline-derived CDR1 and CDR2 are SGHTA and FQGNSA. CDR3 length: 16 amino acids. The CDR3 is CASSLYRGGGANTQYF. The CDR3 region has the DNA TGTGCCAGCAGCCTTTATCGGGGGGGCGGGGCGAATACGCAGTATTTT.

This chain uses TRBV28 with TRBJ1-5, with D maybe TRBD1 (6 bases). This CDR3 has 14 amino acids. V was shortened by 2 bases and J by 12 bases, with 17 bases between the two germline ends. The germline V gene has CDR1 MDHEN and CDR2 SYDVKM. The CDR3: CASSLKTATGHQHF. The CDR3 DNA reads TGTGCCAGCAGTTTAAAAACGGCTACAGGGCACCAGCATTTT.

This sequence joins TRBV18 and TRBJ1-2, with 9 bases fitting TRBD1. The V gene's germline CDR1 is KGHSH and CDR2 LQKENI. This CDR3 comprises 17 residues. The V gene end was trimmed by 3 bases and the J gene end by 4 bases; junction bases not matched to a gene: 12. The CDR3 nucleotides read TGTGCCAGCTCACCGGCACTACAGGGGGCGAGAGGCTATGGCTACACCTTC. Protein sequence: CASSPALQGARGYGYTF. Filled out from reference TRBV18 and TRBJ1-2, the complete variable domain reads NAGVMQNPRHLVRRRGQEARLRCSPMKGHSHVYWYRQLPEEGLKFMVYLQKENIIDESGMPKERFSAEFPKEGPSILRIQQVVRGDSAAYFCASSPALQGARGYGYTFGSGTRLTVV.

This clone was found once. The V and J genes are TRBV6-5 and TRBJ2-7, with 7 bases fitting TRBD1. The CDR3 consists of 14 residues. Germline V gene sequence: CDR1 MNHEY, CDR2 SVGAGI. V gave up 0 bases and J gave up 7 bases; unmatched junction bases: 6. CDR3 coding DNA: TGTGCCAGCAGTTACTCGAGGGGGCTGGGGGAGCAGTACTTC. Translating it yields CASSYSRGLGEQYF.

J is TRBJ2-7 and V is TRBV12-3 or TRBV12-4; perhaps TRBD2 as D (5 bases). The V end lost 3 bases, the J end lost 7 bases, and 10 bases lay between the germline ends. The CDR3 is made up of 12 amino acids. The CDR3 DNA is TGTGCCAGCAGTTTTAGCCGGGGAGAGCAGTACGTC. It specifies CASSFSRGEQYV.